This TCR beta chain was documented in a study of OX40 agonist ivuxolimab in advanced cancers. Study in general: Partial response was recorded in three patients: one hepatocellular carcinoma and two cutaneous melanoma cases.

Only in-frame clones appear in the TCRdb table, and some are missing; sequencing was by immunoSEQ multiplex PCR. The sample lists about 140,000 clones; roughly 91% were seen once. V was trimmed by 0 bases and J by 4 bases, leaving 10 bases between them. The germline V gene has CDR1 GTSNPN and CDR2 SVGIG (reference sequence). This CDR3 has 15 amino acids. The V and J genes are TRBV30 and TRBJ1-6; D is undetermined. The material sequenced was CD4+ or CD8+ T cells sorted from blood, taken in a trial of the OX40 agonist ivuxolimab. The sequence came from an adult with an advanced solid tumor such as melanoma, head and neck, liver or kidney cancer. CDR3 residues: CAWSVLDRYNSPLHF. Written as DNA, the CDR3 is TGTGCCTGGAGTGTACTGGACCGGTATAATTCACCCCTCCACTTT.